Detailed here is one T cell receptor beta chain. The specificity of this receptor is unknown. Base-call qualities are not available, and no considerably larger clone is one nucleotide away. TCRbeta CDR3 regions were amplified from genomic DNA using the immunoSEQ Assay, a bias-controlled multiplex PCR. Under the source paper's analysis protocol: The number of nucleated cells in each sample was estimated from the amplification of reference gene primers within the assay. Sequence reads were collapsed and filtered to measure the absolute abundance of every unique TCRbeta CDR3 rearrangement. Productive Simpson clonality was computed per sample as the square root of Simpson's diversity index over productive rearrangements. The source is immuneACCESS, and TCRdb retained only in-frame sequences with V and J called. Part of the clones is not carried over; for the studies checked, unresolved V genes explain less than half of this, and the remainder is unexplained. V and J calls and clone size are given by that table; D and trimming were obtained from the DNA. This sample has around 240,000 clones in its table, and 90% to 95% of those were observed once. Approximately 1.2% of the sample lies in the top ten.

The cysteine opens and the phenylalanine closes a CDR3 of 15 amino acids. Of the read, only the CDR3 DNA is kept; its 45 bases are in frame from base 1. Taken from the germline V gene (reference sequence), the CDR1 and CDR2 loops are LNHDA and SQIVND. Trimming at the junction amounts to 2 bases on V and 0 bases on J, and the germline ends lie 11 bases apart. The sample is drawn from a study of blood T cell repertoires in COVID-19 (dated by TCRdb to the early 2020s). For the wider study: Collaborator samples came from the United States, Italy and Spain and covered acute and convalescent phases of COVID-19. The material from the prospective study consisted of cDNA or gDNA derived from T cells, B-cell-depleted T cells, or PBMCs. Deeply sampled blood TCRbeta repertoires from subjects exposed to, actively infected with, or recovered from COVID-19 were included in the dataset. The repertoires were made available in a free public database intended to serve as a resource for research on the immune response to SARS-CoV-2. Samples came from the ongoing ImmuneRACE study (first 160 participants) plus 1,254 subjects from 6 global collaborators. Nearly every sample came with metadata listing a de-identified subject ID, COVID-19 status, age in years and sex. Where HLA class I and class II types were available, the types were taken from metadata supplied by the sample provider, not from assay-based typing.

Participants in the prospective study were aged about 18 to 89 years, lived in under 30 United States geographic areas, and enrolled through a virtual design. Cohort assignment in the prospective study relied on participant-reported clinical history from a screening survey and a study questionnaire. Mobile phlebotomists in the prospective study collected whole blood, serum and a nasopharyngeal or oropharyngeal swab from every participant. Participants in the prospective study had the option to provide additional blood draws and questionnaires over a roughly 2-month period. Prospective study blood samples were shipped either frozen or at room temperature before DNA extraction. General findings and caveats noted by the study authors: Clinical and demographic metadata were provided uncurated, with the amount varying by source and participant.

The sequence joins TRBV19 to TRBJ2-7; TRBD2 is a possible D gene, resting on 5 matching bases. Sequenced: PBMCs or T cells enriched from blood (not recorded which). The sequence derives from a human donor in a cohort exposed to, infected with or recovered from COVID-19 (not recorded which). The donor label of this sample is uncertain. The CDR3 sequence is CASSISGRSSYEQYF. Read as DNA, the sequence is TGTGCCAGTAGTATATCGGGAAGGAGCTCCTACGAGCAGTACTTC.